Given below is one T cell receptor beta chain in context. A junction end diverges from the germline sequence, so it may reflect a read error. This sample stems from a study of T-cell reconstitution after alpha-beta-depleted transplantation in children. Using unique molecular identifiers, the investigators prepared the TCRbeta library. TCRdb recomputed calls from the PCR reads with MiXCR, one row per CDR3 protein. Of about 370,000 distinct CDR3 sequences listed, roughly 21% were seen once; the top ten hold 3.5% to 4%. CDR1 is DFQATT and CDR2 is SNEGSKA in the germline V gene (reference sequence). CDR3 length equals 16 residues.

This sample comprised PBMCs from the stem cell graft donor, obtained from the stem cell graft. The chain links TRBV20-1 to TRBJ2-7; TRBD1 matches at 9 bases. The receptor was derived from a human donor who donated a stem cell graft to a child with acute myeloid leukemia. CDR3 residues: CCASGPGTGFPYEQYF. The CDR3 nucleotides read TGCTGTGCTAGTGGGCCTGGGACAGGGTTCCCCTACGAGCAGTACTTC.